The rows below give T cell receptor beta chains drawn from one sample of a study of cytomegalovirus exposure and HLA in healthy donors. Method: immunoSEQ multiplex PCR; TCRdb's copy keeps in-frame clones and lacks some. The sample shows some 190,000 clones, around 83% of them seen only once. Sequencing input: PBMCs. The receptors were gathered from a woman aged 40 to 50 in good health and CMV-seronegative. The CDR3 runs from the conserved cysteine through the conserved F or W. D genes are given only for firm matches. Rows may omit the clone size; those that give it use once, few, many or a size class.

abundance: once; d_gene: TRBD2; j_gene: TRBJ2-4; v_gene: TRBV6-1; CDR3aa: CASSEVRRASGRDKNIQYF; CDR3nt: TGTGCCAGCAGTGAGGTTCGACGGGCTAGCGGGAGAGATAAAAACATTCAGTACTTC
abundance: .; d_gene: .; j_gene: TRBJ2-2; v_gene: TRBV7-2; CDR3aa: CASSSFAGTGELFF; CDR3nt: TGTGCCAGCAGCTCGTTTGCAGGGACCGGGGAGCTGTTTTTT
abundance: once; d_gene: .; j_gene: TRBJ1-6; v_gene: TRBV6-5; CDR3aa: CASKTGDSPLHF; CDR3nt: TGTGCCAGCAAGACGGGGGATTCACCCCTCCACTTT
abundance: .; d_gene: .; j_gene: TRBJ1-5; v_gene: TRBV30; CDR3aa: CAWTKGGIYQPQHF; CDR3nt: TGTGCCTGGACCAAGGGGGGGATCTATCAGCCCCAGCATTTT
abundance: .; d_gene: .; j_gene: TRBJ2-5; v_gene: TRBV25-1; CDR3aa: CASSNYGGQQETQYF; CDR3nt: TGTGCCAGCAGTAACTATGGCGGGCAGCAAGAGACCCAGTACTTC
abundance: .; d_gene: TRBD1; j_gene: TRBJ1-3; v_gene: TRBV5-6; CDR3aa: CASSFKGRGRTGNTIYF; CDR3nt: TGTGCCAGCAGCTTTAAGGGCAGGGGGAGAACTGGAAACACCATATATTTT
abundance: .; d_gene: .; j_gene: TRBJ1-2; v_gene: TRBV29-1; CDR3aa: CSVDGTMRGYTF; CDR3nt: TGCAGCGTTGACGGCACGATGAGGGGCTACACCTTC
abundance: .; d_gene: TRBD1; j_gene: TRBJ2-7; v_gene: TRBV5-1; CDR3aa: CASSPWTGTYEQYF; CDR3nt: TGCGCCAGCAGCCCTTGGACAGGGACCTACGAGCAGTACTTC
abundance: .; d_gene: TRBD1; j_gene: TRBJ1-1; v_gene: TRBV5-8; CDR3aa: CASSGPGQPFLGAFF; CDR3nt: TGTGCCAGCAGCGGACCGGGACAGCCGTTTCTCGGAGCTTTCTTT
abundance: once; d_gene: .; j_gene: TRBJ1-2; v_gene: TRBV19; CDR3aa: CASSTTIANYGYTF; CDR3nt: TGTGCCAGTAGTACGACTATAGCTAACTATGGCTACACCTTC
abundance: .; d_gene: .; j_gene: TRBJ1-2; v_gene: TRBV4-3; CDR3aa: CASSQEYDYGYTF; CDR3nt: TGCGCCAGCAGCCAAGAATATGACTATGGCTACACCTTC
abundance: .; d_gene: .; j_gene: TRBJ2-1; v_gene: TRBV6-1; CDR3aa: CALSGRGGNEQFF; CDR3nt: TGTGCCCTTAGCGGCCGAGGAGGTAATGAGCAGTTCTTC
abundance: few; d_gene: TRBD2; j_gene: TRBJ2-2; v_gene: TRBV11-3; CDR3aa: CASSSSWTSGNSGELFF; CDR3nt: TGTGCCAGCAGCTCCTCATGGACTAGCGGGAATAGCGGGGAGCTGTTTTTT
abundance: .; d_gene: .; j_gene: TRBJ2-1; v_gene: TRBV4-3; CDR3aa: CASSLEYHQLVSSYNEQFF; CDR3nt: TGCGCCAGCAGCCTCGAGTACCACCAACTAGTCTCATCCTACAATGAGCAGTTCTTC
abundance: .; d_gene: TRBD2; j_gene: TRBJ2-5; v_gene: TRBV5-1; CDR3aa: CASSLGLAGGPGETQYF; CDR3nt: TGCGCCAGCAGCCTGGGGCTAGCGGGAGGGCCGGGAGAGACCCAGTACTTC
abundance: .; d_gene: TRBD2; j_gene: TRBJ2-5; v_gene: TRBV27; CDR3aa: CASSFGLAGDWHF; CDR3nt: TGTGCCAGCAGTTTCGGACTAGCGGGAGATTGGCACTTC
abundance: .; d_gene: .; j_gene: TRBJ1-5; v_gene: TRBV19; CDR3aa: CASSIILSGSNQPQHF; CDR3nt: TGTGCCAGTAGTATTATACTCTCGGGGAGCAATCAGCCCCAGCATTTT
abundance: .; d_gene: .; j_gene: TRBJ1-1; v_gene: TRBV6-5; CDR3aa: CASSLDGLMNTEAFF; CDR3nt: TGTGCCAGCAGTTTAGACGGACTCATGAACACTGAAGCTTTCTTT
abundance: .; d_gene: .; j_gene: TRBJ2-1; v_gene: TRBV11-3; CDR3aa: CASSSRPGISYNEQFF; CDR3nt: TGTGCCAGCAGCTCCCGACCGGGGATTTCCTACAATGAGCAGTTCTTC
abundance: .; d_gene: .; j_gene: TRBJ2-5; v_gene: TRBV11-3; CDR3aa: CASSLTGLGETQYF; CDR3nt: TGTGCCAGCAGCTTAACGGGACTGGGAGAGACCCAGTACTTC
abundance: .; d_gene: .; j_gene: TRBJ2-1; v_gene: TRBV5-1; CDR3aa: CASSNRDVNEQFF; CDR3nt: TGCGCCAGCAGCAACAGGGATGTCAATGAGCAGTTCTTC
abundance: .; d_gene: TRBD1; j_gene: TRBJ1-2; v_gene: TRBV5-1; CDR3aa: CASSLVGQGVFGYTF; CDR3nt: TGCGCCAGCAGCTTGGTTGGACAGGGGGTTTTTGGCTACACCTTC
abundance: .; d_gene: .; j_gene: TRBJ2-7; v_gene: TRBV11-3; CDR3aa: CASSLGGTLSYEQYF; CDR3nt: TGTGCCAGCAGCTTAGGCGGGACTCTCTCCTACGAGCAGTACTTC
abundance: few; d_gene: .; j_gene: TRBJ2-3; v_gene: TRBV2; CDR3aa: CASTRQTTDTQYF; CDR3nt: TGTGCCAGCACCCGACAGACGACAGATACGCAGTATTTT
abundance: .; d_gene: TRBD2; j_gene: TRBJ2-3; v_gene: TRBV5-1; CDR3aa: CASSLGTSVSTDTQYF; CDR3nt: TGCGCCAGCAGCTTGGGGACTAGCGTAAGCACAGATACGCAGTATTTT
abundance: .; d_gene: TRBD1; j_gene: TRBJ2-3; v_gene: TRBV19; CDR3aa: CASSSLRDRGLVSYF; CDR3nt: TGTGCCAGTAGTTCCCTCCGGGACAGGGGCCTGGTTTCGTATTTT
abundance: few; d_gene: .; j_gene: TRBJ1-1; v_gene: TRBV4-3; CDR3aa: CASSQDGGRQAFF; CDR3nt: TGCGCCAGCAGCCAAGATGGGGGGAGGCAAGCTTTCTTT
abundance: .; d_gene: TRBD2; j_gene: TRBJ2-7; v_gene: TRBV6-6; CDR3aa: CASSPLAEGYEQYF; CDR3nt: TGTGCCAGCAGCCCCCTAGCGGAGGGCTACGAGCAGTACTTC
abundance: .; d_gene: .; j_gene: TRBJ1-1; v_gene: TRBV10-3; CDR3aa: CAIREDSMNTEAFF; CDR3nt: TGTGCCATCAGGGAGGACAGCATGAACACTGAAGCTTTCTTT
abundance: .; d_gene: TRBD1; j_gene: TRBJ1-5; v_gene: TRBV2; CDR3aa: CASRFGQGEQPQHF; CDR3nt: TGTGCCAGCAGATTTGGACAGGGCGAACAGCCCCAGCATTTT
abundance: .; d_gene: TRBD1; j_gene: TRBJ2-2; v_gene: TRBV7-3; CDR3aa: CASHRGRNTGELFF; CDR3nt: TGTGCCTCCCACAGGGGGCGAAACACCGGGGAGCTGTTTTTT
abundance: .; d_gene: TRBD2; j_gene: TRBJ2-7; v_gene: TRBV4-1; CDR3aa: CASSPRLASGSSYEQYF; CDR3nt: TGCGCCAGCAGTCCAAGATTGGCTAGCGGGAGCTCCTACGAGCAGTACTTC
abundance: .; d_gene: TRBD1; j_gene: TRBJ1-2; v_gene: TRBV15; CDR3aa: CATSSPGTGNYGYTF; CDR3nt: TGTGCCACCAGCAGTCCCGGGACAGGGAACTATGGCTACACCTTC
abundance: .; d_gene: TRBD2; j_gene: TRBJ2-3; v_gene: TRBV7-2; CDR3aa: CASSSLSGSGDTQYF; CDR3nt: TGTGCCAGCAGCTCTCTTAGCGGGAGCGGAGATACGCAGTATTTT
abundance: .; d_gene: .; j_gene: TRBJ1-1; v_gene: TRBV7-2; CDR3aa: CASSKGGTEGTEAFF; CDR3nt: TGTGCCAGCAGCAAGGGGGGGACGGAGGGCACTGAAGCTTTCTTT
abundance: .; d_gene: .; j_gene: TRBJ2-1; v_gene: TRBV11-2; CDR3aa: CASSLAQGGINEQFF; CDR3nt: TGTGCCAGCAGCTTAGCCCAGGGGGGAATCAATGAGCAGTTCTTC
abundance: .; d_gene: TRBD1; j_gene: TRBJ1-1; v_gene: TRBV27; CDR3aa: CASSSWDRDTEAFF; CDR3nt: TGTGCCAGCAGTTCCTGGGACAGGGACACTGAAGCTTTCTTT
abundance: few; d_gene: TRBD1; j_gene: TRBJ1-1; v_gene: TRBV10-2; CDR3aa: CASSRTGGSTEAFF; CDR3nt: TGCGCCAGCAGTCGGACAGGGGGAAGTACTGAAGCTTTCTTT
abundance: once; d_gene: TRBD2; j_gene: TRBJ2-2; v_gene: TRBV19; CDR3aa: CASSLAGGNTGELFF; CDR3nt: TGTGCCAGTAGTCTAGCGGGAGGTAACACCGGGGAGCTGTTTTTT
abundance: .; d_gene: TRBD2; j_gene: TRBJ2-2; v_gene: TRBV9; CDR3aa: CASSGLAGVLTGELFF; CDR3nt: TGTGCCAGCAGCGGACTAGCGGGAGTACTCACCGGGGAGCTGTTTTTT
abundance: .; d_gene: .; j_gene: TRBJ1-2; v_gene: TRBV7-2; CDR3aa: CASSLGRGNGYTF; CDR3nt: TGTGCCAGCAGCTTGGGGAGGGGAAACGGCTACACCTTC
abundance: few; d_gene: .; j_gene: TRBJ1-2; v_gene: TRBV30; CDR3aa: CAWRVGQGISYTF; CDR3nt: TGTGCCTGGAGGGTGGGACAAGGCATCAGCTACACCTTC
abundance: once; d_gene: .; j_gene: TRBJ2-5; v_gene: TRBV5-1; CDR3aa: CASYQDSGETQYF; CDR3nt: TGCGCCAGCTATCAGGATTCTGGCGAGACCCAGTACTTC
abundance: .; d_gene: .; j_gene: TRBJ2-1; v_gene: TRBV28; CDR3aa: CASSLMRAAQFF; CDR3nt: TGTGCCAGCAGTTTAATGAGGGCAGCCCAGTTCTTC